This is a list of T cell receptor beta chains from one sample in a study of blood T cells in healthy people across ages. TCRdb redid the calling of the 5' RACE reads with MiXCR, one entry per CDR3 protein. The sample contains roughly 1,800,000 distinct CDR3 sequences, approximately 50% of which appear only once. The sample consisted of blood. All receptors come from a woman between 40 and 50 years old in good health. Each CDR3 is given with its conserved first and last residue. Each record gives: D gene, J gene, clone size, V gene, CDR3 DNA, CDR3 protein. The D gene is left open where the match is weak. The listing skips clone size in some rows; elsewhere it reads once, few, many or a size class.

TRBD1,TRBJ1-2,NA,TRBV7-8,TGTGCCAGCAGCTCACCGAGACAGGGGGCGTTTGGAGGCTACACCTTC,CASSSPRQGAFGGYTF
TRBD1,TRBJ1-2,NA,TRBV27,TGTGCCAGCAGTCCTACCAACAGGGGGCAAAACTATGGCTACACCTTC,CASSPTNRGQNYGYTF
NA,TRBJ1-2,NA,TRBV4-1,TGCGCCAGCACGGGGGCGCGTTCTGGCTACACCTTC,CASTGARSGYTF
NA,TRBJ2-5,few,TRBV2,TGTGCCAGCAGTGGGGACTGGATGCCCCAAGAGACCCAGTACTTC,CASSGDWMPQETQYF
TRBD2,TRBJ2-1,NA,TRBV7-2,TGTGCCAGCAGCTTATATGGCGGGGGCAATGAGCAGTTCTTC,CASSLYGGGNEQFF
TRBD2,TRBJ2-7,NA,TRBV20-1,TGCAGTGCTAGGTCGGGACTAGCATCCTACGAGCAGTACTTC,CSARSGLASYEQYF
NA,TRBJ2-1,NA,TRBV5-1,TGCGCCAGCAGGGATACGAGGCACCAGGGACTGGGTAATGAGCTGTTCTTC,CASRDTRHQGLGNELFF
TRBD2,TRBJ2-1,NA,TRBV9,TGTGCCAGCAGCGATCAGACTAGCGGGGGCTCCTACAATGAGCAGTTCTTC,CASSDQTSGGSYNEQFF
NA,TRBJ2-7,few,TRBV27,TGTGCCAGCAGTTTATTTGACCCGGGACTCGGAGGCGAGCAGTACTTC,CASSLFDPGLGGEQYF
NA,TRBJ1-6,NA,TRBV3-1,TGTGCCAGCAGCCAAGACGACACCCACTCCTATAATTCACCCCTCCACTTT,CASSQDDTHSYNSPLHF
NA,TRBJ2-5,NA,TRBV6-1,TGTGCCAGCAGTGAATTATTTGGGTCTCTTGGAGAGACCCAGTACTTC,CASSELFGSLGETQYF
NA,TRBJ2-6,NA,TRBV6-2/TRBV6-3,TGTGCCAGCAGTTACTCGGGTAGTCCGACCTCTGGGGCCAACGTCCTGACTTTC,CASSYSGSPTSGANVLTF
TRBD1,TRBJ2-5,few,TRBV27,TGTGCCAGCAGTTCGATAACAGGGGGCGGGCAGACCCAGTACTTC,CASSSITGGGQTQYF
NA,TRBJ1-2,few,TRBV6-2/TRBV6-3,TGTGCCAGCAGTTCCCGACGCGCTGGGATCGGCTACACCTTC,CASSSRRAGIGYTF
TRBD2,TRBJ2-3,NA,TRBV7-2,TGTGCCAGCAGCTTTAGCGGGGGGGCCTCAACCACAGATACGCAGTATTTT,CASSFSGGASTTDTQYF
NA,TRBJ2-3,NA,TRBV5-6,TGTGCCAGCAGCGCTCCGTCGGGCGCAGATCTCACAGATACGCAGTATTTT,CASSAPSGADLTDTQYF
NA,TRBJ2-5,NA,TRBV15,TGTGCCACCAGCAGTCCCGAACTCGAGAAAGAGACCCAGTACTTC,CATSSPELEKETQYF
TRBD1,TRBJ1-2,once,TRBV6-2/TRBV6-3,TGTGCCAGCAGTTATTGGACAGGGGGCGAGTATGGCTACACCTTC,CASSYWTGGEYGYTF
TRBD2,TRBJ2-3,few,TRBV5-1,TGCGCCAGCAGCCCCCAAAGCGGGGGGGCAGGAGATACGCAGTATTTT,CASSPQSGGAGDTQYF
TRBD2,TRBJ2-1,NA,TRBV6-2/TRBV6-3,TGTGCCAGCAGTTACCCCGGACTAGCGGGGACAAGCTCCTACAATGAGCAGTTCTTC,CASSYPGLAGTSSYNEQFF
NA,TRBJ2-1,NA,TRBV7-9,TGTGCCAGCAGCCCGCTAGGACTCAGCTCCTACAATGAGCAGTTCTTC,CASSPLGLSSYNEQFF
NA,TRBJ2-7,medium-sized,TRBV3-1,TGTGCCAGCAGCCAGGGGCAGGGCTACGAGCAGTACTTC,CASSQGQGYEQYF
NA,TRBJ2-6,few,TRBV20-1,TGCAGTGCTAGAGGACGGGACTCTGGGGCCAACGTCCTGACTTTC,CSARGRDSGANVLTF
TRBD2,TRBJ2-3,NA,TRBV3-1,TGTGCCAGCAGCCAAGTTCTCATCAGCGGGGGGGCCAGAGATACGCAGTATTTT,CASSQVLISGGARDTQYF
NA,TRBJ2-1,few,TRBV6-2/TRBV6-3,TGTGCCAGCTCTAATGTGGGCAATGAGCAGTTCTTC,CASSNVGNEQFF
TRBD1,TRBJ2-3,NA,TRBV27,TGTGCCAGCAGTGGAGACAGGGAGAACACAGATACGCAGTATTTT,CASSGDRENTDTQYF
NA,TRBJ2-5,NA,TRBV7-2,TGTGCCAGCAGCTGGCCGTTCGCCCAAGAGACCCAGTACTTC,CASSWPFAQETQYF
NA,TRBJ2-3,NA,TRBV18,TGTGCCAGCTCACCACCGGTAGTAAGCCTCGATACGCAGTATTTT,CASSPPVVSLDTQYF
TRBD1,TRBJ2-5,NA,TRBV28,TGTGCCAGCAGTGCGGACAGGTTGGGGACCCAGTACTTC,CASSADRLGTQYF
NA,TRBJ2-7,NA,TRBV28,TGTGCCAGCAGTTTAGGTGGCTTGGACCCCGCGCAGTACTTC,CASSLGGLDPAQYF
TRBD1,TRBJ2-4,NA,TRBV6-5,TGTGCCAGCAGTACCCCCGGACAGGGTAGGGACATTCAGTACTTC,CASSTPGQGRDIQYF
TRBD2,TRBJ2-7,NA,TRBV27,TGTGCCAGCAGTATGGGACTAACCTACTACGAGCAGTACTTC,CASSMGLTYYEQYF
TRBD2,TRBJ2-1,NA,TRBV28,TGTGCCAGCAGTTTCGACCCGGCGGGGGAATACAATGAGCAGTTCTTC,CASSFDPAGEYNEQFF
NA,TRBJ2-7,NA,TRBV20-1,TGCAGTGCTAGGGAAAACTCCTACGAGCAGTACTTC,CSARENSYEQYF
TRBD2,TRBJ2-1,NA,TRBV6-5,TGTGCCAGCAGTTACTATCTAGCGGGTTTGGTTGGTGAGCAGTTCTTC,CASSYYLAGLVGEQFF
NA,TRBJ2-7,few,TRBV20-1,TGCAGTGCTAGAGATGTAACGGGAACCTACGAGCAGTACTTC,CSARDVTGTYEQYF
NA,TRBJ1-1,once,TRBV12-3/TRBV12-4,TGTGCCAGCAGCAAACAGGGAATCGCTGAAGCTTTCTTT,CASSKQGIAEAFF
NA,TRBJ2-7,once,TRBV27,TGTGCCAGCAAATCGGACAGAGGTGCCCTCTACGAGCAGTACTTC,CASKSDRGALYEQYF
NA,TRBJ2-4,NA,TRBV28,TGTGCCAGCCTAAAGAGGTACAGCAAAAACATTCAGTACTTC,CASLKRYSKNIQYF
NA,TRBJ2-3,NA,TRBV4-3,TGCGCCAGCAGCCAAGATCCGACGGGAGATACGCAGTATTTT,CASSQDPTGDTQYF
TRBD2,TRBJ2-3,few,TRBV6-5,TGTGCCAGCAGTTACGGGACTAGCGGGGGTAATACGCAGTATTTT,CASSYGTSGGNTQYF
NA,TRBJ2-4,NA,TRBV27,TGTGCCAGCAGTTCCCCCAACAGGGATGACATTCAGTACTTC,CASSSPNRDDIQYF
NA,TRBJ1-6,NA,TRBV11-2,TGTGCCAGCAGCTCGGGCTTTAGCTCCTATAATTCACCCCTCCACTTT,CASSSGFSSYNSPLHF
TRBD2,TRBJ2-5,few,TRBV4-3,TGCGCCAGCAGCCAAGCCGGACTAGCGGGAGAGACCCAGTACTTC,CASSQAGLAGETQYF
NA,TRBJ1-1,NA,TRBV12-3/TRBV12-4,TGTGCCAGCCGACCCCTACCGCCAGGGGATATGAACACTGAAGCTTTCTTT,CASRPLPPGDMNTEAFF
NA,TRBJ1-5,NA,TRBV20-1,TGCAGTGCTAGAGAGGAGTGGGGGGTAATCAGGCCCCAGCATTTT,CSAREEWGVIRPQHF
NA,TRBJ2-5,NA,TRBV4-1,TGCGCCAGCAGCCAAGACGGGGCACGCAGAGAAGAGACCCAGTACTTC,CASSQDGARREETQYF
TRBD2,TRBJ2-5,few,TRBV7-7,TGTGCTAGCAGCTTAGGGACTAGCGGGGGACGGGAGACCCAGTACTTC,CASSLGTSGGRETQYF
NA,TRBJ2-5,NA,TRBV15,TGTGCCACCAGCAGAGACCGAAATTCCATCAATGAGCAGTACTTC,CATSRDRNSINEQYF
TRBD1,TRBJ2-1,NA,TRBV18,TGTGCCAGCTCCCGGCGGACAGGTGATCGTTATGAGCAGTTCTTC,CASSRRTGDRYEQFF
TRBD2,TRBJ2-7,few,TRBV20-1,TGCAGTGCTAGAGATCGGAGTAGGGAGGGTGGCTACGAGCAGTACTTC,CSARDRSREGGYEQYF
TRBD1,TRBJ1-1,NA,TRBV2,TGTGCCAGCAGTACTCGGGACAGTCGGAACACTGAAGCTTTCTTT,CASSTRDSRNTEAFF
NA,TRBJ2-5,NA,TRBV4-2,TGTGCCAGCAGCCAAGGGCTCTACCGCCTCGACCCGGAGGGAGAGACCCAGTACTTC,CASSQGLYRLDPEGETQYF
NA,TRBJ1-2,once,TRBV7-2,TGTGCTTCGTCTACCAGGGGAGCTAACTATGGCTACACCTTC,CASSTRGANYGYTF
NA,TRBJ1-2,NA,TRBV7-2,TGTGCCAGCAGGGGAACGGGGGGGGAAACGTATGGCTACACCTTC,CASRGTGGETYGYTF
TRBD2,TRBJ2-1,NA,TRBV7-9,TGTGCCAGCAGTCAAGGGACTAGCGGGGGAGCGAGCTCCTACAATGAGCAGTTCTTC,CASSQGTSGGASSYNEQFF
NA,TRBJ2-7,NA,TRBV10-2,TGCGCCAGCAGTGAGACCCACGAGCAGTACTTC,CASSETHEQYF
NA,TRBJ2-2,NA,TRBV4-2,TGTGCCAGCAGCCAAGACCACCGAGGACAGGGAGGGTTCCGGGAGCTGTTTTTT,CASSQDHRGQGGFRELFF
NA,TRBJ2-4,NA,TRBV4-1,TGCGCCAGCAGCCGGTACCAGGGTCTCGACGCCAAAAACATTCAGTACTTC,CASSRYQGLDAKNIQYF